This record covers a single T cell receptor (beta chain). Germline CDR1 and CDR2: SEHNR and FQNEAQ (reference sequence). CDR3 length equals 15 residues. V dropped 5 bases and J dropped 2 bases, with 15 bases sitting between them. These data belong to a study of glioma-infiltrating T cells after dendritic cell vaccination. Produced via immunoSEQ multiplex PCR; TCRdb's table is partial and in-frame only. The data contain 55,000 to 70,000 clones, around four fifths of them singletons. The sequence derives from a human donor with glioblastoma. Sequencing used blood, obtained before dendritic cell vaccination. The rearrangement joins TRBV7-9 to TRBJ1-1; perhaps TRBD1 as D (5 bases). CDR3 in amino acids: CASSPHSTANTEAFF. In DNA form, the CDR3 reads TGTGCCAGCAGCCCACACTCGACAGCTAACACTGAAGCTTTCTTT.